A single sample gave rise to the 20 T cell receptor beta chains below, sequenced in a study of a mutant IDH1 vaccine in newly diagnosed glioma. Specified time point: baseline, week 1 (first vaccination visit). Treatment denoted: pre-vaccination baseline after standard-of-care therapy. Repertoires were generated with immunoSEQ multiplex PCR, while TCRdb's copy carries only in-frame clones and drops some. The data contain nearly 70,000 clones, 75% to 85% of them singletons. The sample was PBMCs, taken from a glioma patient treated with radiotherapy, temozolomide or both. The receptors stem from a man aged 45-65 years with glioma.

V gene TRBV5-4 combines with J gene TRBJ2-6; possible D gene TRBD2, 6 bases. CDR1 is SGHNT and CDR2 is YYREEE in the germline V gene (reference sequence). This CDR3 has 16 amino acids. V was cut by 4 bases and J by 0 bases, with 11 bases left in between. As DNA, the CDR3 is TGTGCCAGCAGCCGCCAGGGAGGCTCTGGGGCCAACGTCCTGACTTTC. Translated: CASSRQGGSGANVLTF.

The chain recombines TRBV19 with TRBJ2-3; 7 nucleotides agree with TRBD1. After removal of 7 bases from V and 2 bases from J, the junction contained 6 bases not matched to a gene. The length of the CDR3 is 14 residues. Germline loops: CDR1 LNHDA, CDR2 SQIVND (reference sequence). This chain's CDR3 is CASTPGQLTDTQYF. The CDR3 region has the DNA TGTGCCAGTACCCCGGGACAGCTCACAGATACGCAGTATTTT.

This clone was observed a single time. The rearrangement uses TRBV6-1 and TRBJ1-3, with D perhaps matching TRBD1 (5 bases). Germline CDR1 is MNHNS and CDR2 is SASEGT. The CDR3 is 13 amino acids. Here the CDR3 DNA reads TGTGGCTTGGGGCAAATCTCTGGAAACACCATATATTTT. Translated, it gives CGLGQISGNTIYF.

The gene calls are TRBV2 and TRBJ2-7; perhaps TRBD1 as D (6 bases). V lost 4 bases and J lost 3, with 10 bases in between. This CDR3 spans 13 amino acids. Germline CDR1 is SNHLY and CDR2 is FYNNEI. CDR3 region: CASSGGHFYEQYF. In nucleotides, the CDR3 is TGTGCCAGCAGTGGGGGACATTTCTACGAGCAGTACTTC. The full variable domain, in which reference TRBV2 and TRBJ2-7 provide the parts outside the CDR3, is EPEVTQTPSHQVTQMGQEVILRCVPISNHLYFYWYRQILGQKVEFLVSFYNNEISEKSEIFDDQFSVERPDGSNFTLKIRSTKLEDSAMYFCASSGGHFYEQYFGPGTRLTVT.

The V call is TRBV15, the J call TRBJ2-1, with D possibly being TRBD2 (7 bases). Germline CDR1 is LNHNV and CDR2 is YYDKDF (reference sequence). V gave up 10 bases and J gave up 9 bases, with 16 bases separating them. The CDR3 loop spans 12 amino acids. In DNA form, the CDR3 reads TGTGCCATCCGGAGGGGGGGCGGTGAGCAGTTCTTC. This sequence encodes CAIRRGGGEQFF.

This clone was seen only once. The chain joins TRBV7-9 to TRBJ1-4, with unresolved D. CDR1 and CDR2 from the germline V gene are SEHNR and FQNEAQ (reference sequence). V dropped 5 bases and J dropped 5 bases, with 15 bases sitting between them. CDR3 length equals 15 residues. This chain's CDR3 is CASSPVWVKNEKLFF. CDR3 in DNA: TGTGCCAGCAGCCCCGTGTGGGTGAAGAATGAAAAACTGTTTTTT.

The V and J genes are TRBV6-1 and TRBJ1-1; D may be TRBD1 (6 bases). Trimming shortened V by 6 bases and J by 7 bases, and 15 bases separated the two germline ends. This CDR3 has 13 residues. Germline values: CDR1 MNHNS, CDR2 SASEGT. For the CDR3, the DNA is TGTGCCAGCAGACCAGACAGGCCTTTTGAAGCTTTCTTT. This encodes CASRPDRPFEAFF.

The rearrangement links TRBV4-1 to TRBJ2-5; 14 nucleotides line up with TRBD2. Germline V gene sequence: CDR1 MGHRA, CDR2 YSYEKL. The CDR3 covers 19 residues. Trimming at V came to 0 bases and at J to 1 base, leaving 7 bases not matched to a gene. CDR3 protein: CASSQDPGLAGDSQETQYF. The CDR3 region has the DNA TGCGCCAGCAGCCAAGATCCGGGACTAGCGGGGGACTCCCAAGAGACCCAGTACTTC.

This chain joins TRBV15 and TRBJ1-3; 10 positions agree with TRBD1. V lost 3 bases and J lost 0; bases outside the gene matches: 5. Germline lookup yields CDR1 LNHNV and CDR2 YYDKDF (reference sequence). CDR3 size: 17 residues. DNA for the CDR3: TGTGCCACCAGCAGGTCGGACAGGGGGAGCTCTGGAAACACCATATATTTT. This gives the protein CATSRSDRGSSGNTIYF. The complete variable domain, with remaining parts taken from reference TRBV15 and TRBJ1-3, reads DAMVIQNPRYQVTQFGKPVTLSCSQTLNHNVMYWYQQKSSQAPKLLFHYYDKDFNNEADTPDNFQSRRPNTSFCFLDIRSPGLGDTAMYLCATSRSDRGSSGNTIYFGEGSWLTVV.

V is TRBV12-5 and J is TRBJ1-1; 7 nucleotides align to TRBD1. CDR1 and CDR2 (germline): LGHNT, FRNRAP. CDR3 size: 14 residues. Germline trimming cut 7 bases from V and 5 bases from J; bases unmatched to any gene: 10. In DNA, the CDR3 is TGTGCTAGTGATGGGACAGACTCATGGACTGAAGCTTTCTTT. As protein: CASDGTDSWTEAFF.

In DNA, the CDR3 is TGTGCCAGCTCACCATCCCGGCCCGGAGTGAACACTGAAGCTTTCTTT. It specifies CASSPSRPGVNTEAFF. V usage is TRBV18 and J usage is TRBJ1-1, with no clear D. The CDR3 covers 16 residues. Trimming pared 2 bases from V and 0 bases from J, leaving 13 bases between. The germline V gene has CDR1 KGHSH and CDR2 LQKENI.

The chain combines TRBV5-6 with TRBJ2-4; TRBD2 matches 8 bases. Germline assignment: CDR1 SGHDT and CDR2 YYEEEE. V dropped 3 bases and J dropped 8; count of bases not matched to a gene: 10. The CDR3 has 15 amino acids. The CDR3 here is CASSWGTSNGDIQYF. The CDR3 nucleotides are TGTGCCAGCAGCTGGGGGACTAGTAATGGGGACATTCAGTACTTC.

The rearrangement joins TRBV6-5 to TRBJ2-6; 7 bases are shared with TRBD1. This CDR3 comprises 15 residues. The ends lost 5 bases at V and 0 bases at J; junction bases unmatched: 1. Germline lookup yields CDR1 MNHEY and CDR2 SVGAGI. CDR3 protein: CASSPGGSGANVLTF. The CDR3 coding sequence is TGTGCCAGCAGTCCAGGGGGCTCTGGGGCCAACGTCCTGACTTTC.

This sequence joins TRBV29-1 and TRBJ2-1, with D possibly matching TRBD1 (6 bases). Trimming took 4 bases from V and 0 from J, leaving 10 bases between them. The CDR3 is made up of 14 amino acids. Germline V lookup: CDR1 SQVTM, CDR2 ANQGSEA. CDR3 coding DNA: TGCAGCGTTGTCAGGACAGCCTCCTACAATGAGCAGTTCTTC. This sequence encodes CSVVRTASYNEQFF.

The chain joins TRBV6-5 to TRBJ2-7, with TRBD1 matching over 8 bases. The CDR3 has 15 amino acids. Per germline, CDR1 MNHEY and CDR2 SVGAGI. Trimming took 6 bases from V and 3 from J; bases not matched to a gene: 10. CDR3 loop: CASRSGGAGSYEQYF. The CDR3 region has the DNA TGTGCCAGCAGATCAGGGGGCGCGGGTAGCTACGAGCAGTACTTC.

This clone has only a few counts. This chain connects TRBV6-5 to TRBJ1-6, with TRBD1 matching over 9 bases. Germline CDR1 and CDR2: MNHEY and SVGAGI. The CDR3 loop spans 15 amino acids. V shed 6 bases and J 2 bases; nucleotides not matched to a gene: 2. The CDR3 protein is CASSGTGPYNSPLHF. CDR3 sequence (DNA): TGTGCCAGCAGCGGGACAGGGCCCTATAATTCACCCCTCCACTTT.

This clone was detected a few times. This rearrangement joins TRBV7-9 to TRBJ2-2, with D uncertain. The germline V and J ends were trimmed by 0 bases and 5 bases, with 13 bases remaining between them. The germline V gene has CDR1 SEHNR and CDR2 FQNEAQ (reference sequence). This CDR3 region has 16 residues. The CDR3 protein is CASSLAGRLGTGELFF. DNA of the CDR3: TGTGCCAGCAGCTTAGCGGGCAGGTTGGGGACCGGGGAGCTGTTTTTT.

The chain uses TRBV5-1 and TRBJ1-4; D uncertain. The CDR3 consists of 16 residues. V shed 2 bases and J shed 5 bases, with 16 bases lying between them. Germline V lookup: CDR1 SGHRS, CDR2 YFSETQ. This chain's CDR3 is CASSLSPANLNEKLFF. As DNA, the CDR3 is TGCGCCAGCAGCTTAAGTCCAGCCAATTTAAATGAAAAACTGTTTTTT.

The table lists this clone with a few counts. The DNA of the CDR3 is TGTGCCTGGAGTGTTACGTTAAATCAGCCCCAGCATTTT. The encoded protein is CAWSVTLNQPQHF. The gene calls are TRBV30 and TRBJ1-5; D uncertain. The CDR3 contains 13 residues. Trimming took off 0 bases at V and 4 bases at J, with 7 bases between the two ends. Germline V CDR1 and CDR2: GTSNPN, SVGIG (reference sequence).

J is TRBJ2-7 and V is TRBV18; 11 bases align to TRBD1. V was clipped by 5 bases and J by 7 bases; unmatched bases: 4. CDR3 length equals 13 residues. The germline CDR1 and CDR2 sequences are KGHSH and LQKENI. Here the CDR3 reads CASSAGTGGEQYF. In DNA, the CDR3 is TGTGCCAGCTCAGCAGGGACAGGGGGAGAGCAGTACTTC.